One T cell receptor beta chain is described in this entry. Its recognized antigen is unknown. No qualities accompany the bases; no much larger clone lies one base away. V is pared back by 4 bases and J by 10 bases, with 23 bases lying between the germline termini. The CDR3 numbers 16 residues from cysteine through phenylalanine. Only the CDR3 part of the read is kept: 48 bases, read in frame from the first base. CDR1 and CDR2, looked up from the germline V gene, are MNHEY and SVGEGT. This specimen's time point label, per the study, means: baseline before first vaccination. Interpreted using the paper, the treatment or condition label stands for: meningococcal conjugate vaccine given as trial control. The vaccinee samples were drawn from two UK trials, COV001 and COV002, one of which was a single-blind randomized controlled phase 2/3 trial testing AZD1222 (ChAdOx1 nCoV-19) in healthy adults. Trial participant PBMC samples were collected at day 0 and day 28 after the second dose for TCRbeta chain sequencing.

The sample originates from a study of T cell responses to AZD1222 COVID-19 vaccine (dated by TCRdb to about 2021). At the level of the whole study: A total of 230 to 250 trial participants underwent TCR sequencing, of whom about 200 had received two doses of AZD1222 and 26 had received two doses of the MenACWY control vaccine. Enrollment into the trials was organized by age into subgroups of 18-55, 56-69 and 70-plus years, and those subgroups contained about 160, 30 and 59 TCR-sequenced participants, respectively. Overall study outcomes, separate from this receptor: The vaccine-associated CD4 TCRs covered the entire spike protein, and the dominant responses fell in regions 160-218 and 743-854. A significant rise in spike-specific TCR breadth and depth was observed after two AZD1222 doses relative to day 0 and relative to MenACWY recipients. Because no day 14 peak-response samples were available, the repertoires could be characterized only after the peak T cell response. Participants were mostly white British, with more females than males. The authors suggested clonal diversity may have been underestimated. Conclusions about previously exposed vaccinees are limited because only a handful of AZD1222 recipients were SARS-CoV-2 seropositive at baseline. The 56-69-year group was small, and its depth increase did not reach significance, likely because of low power. Reportedly, close to half of the unique spike-specific TCRs recognized epitopes lying outside the regions that are mutated in the B.1.351 and B.1.1.7 variants.

The CDR3 regions of human TCRbeta chains were analyzed by immunosequencing. The paper's processing steps were these. TCRs in the repertoires were compared against a reference library of SARS-CoV-2-specific TCRs that had been generated with the MIRA antigen-specificity platform. Breadth was defined as the fraction of unique TCRs that were SARS-CoV-2-associated, and depth was defined as the fraction of total T cells that were SARS-CoV-2-associated. Using the MIRA data, each spike-specific TCR was assigned both to the spike region to which the TCR was reactive and to a CD4 or CD8 class. Log10-transformed breadth and depth values were compared by one-way ANOVA with Sidak's multiple comparisons tests. TCRdb limited this immuneACCESS table to in-frame rearrangements with V and J called. A share of clones is missing; checked studies link under half to unresolved V genes, and the rest is unexplained. V, J and clone size were drawn from that table, and D and trimming were deduced from the DNA. This sample lists more than 85,000 clones; 88% were detected once. The top ten hold more than 10% of the sample.

The origin of this receptor is an adult in good health. The chain is assembled from TRBV6-2 or TRBV6-3 and TRBJ2-1; no D gene can be assigned with confidence. The material was peripheral blood, obtained on day 0 of MenACWY control vaccination. The nucleotide sequence is given as TGTGCCAGCAGTTTGGCCCAAATCTCCCCGCCTCACGAGCAGTTCTTC. This yields the protein CASSLAQISPPHEQFF.